The 28 T cell receptor beta chains in this list originate from one sample, sequenced in a study of T cells in Graves' hyperthyroidism and ophthalmopathy. The TCR beta CDR3 regions underwent amplification using RNA transcripts as the source. HTBI primers drove first-round RT-PCR of the TCR CDR3. TCRdb passed the multiplex PCR reads through MiXCR, listing each CDR3 protein once. Of hundreds of thousands of distinct CDR3 sequences in the sample, under 15% were seen once. Specimen: blood. The receptor source for this set is a woman younger than 45 with Graves' hyperthyroidism.

The chain is built from TRBV5-1 and TRBJ1-2, with a tentative D call TRBD1 (5 bases). The germline gives CDR1 SGHRS, CDR2 YFSETQ. V dropped 5 bases and J dropped 6 bases, with 17 bases sitting between them. The CDR3 is 14 amino acids. The CDR3 bases are TGCGCCAGCAGGTTACGGGCGGGGGATGATGGCTACACCTTC. Protein product: CASRLRAGDDGYTF.

This clonotype was counted a few times. The V gene is TRBV29-1, the J gene TRBJ1-2; weak D call: TRBD1 (5 bases). Looked up from germline, CDR1 is SQVTM and CDR2 is ANQGSEA. The CDR3 extends over 11 amino acids. V lost 4 bases, J lost 4 bases, and 7 bases lay in between. This CDR3 reads CSVVDIYGYTF. The CDR3 DNA is TGCAGCGTTGTGGACATCTATGGCTACACCTTC.

This chain connects TRBV5-6 to TRBJ1-4; D is perhaps TRBD1 (6 bases). CDR3 length: 14 amino acids. V shed 6 bases and J shed 4 bases, with 13 bases lying between them. Germline CDR1 and CDR2: SGHDT and YYEEEE. As DNA, the CDR3 is TGTGCCAGCAAATTCGACAGGCTTAATGAAAAACTGTTTTTT. It specifies CASKFDRLNEKLFF. The full variable domain, its missing parts supplied by reference TRBV5-6 and TRBJ1-4, is DAGVTQSPTHLIKTRGQQVTLRCSPKSGHDTVSWYQQALGQGPQFIFQYYEEEERQRGNFPDRFSGHQFPNYSSELNVNALLLGDSALYLCASKFDRLNEKLFFGSGTQLSVL.

This chain uses TRBV7-9 with TRBJ1-1; no definite D call. The CDR3 sequence is 13 residues long. Per germline, CDR1 SEHNR and CDR2 FQNEAQ (reference sequence). With 8 bases removed from V and 8 bases from J, the gap between germline ends came to 18 bases. In DNA form, the CDR3 reads TGTGCCAGCCGCCGGGGAGGGTTTACAGAAGCTTTCTTT. This gives the protein CASRRGGFTEAFF.

This clonotype was seen ten or more times. This chain uses TRBV28 with TRBJ2-7; tentatively, D is TRBD1 (5 bases). The CDR3 has 14 amino acids. The germline V gene has CDR1 MDHEN and CDR2 SYDVKM. Trimming took off 8 bases at V and 5 bases at J, with 19 bases between the two ends. CDR3 amino acids: CASQPSYRKDEQYF. In DNA form, the CDR3 reads TGTGCCAGCCAACCTTCATACAGGAAAGACGAGCAGTACTTC. Drawing the rest from reference TRBV28 and TRBJ2-7, the complete variable domain is DVKVTQSSRYLVKRTGEKVFLECVQDMDHENMFWYRQDPGLGLRLIYFSYDVKMKEKGDIPEGYSVSREKKERFSLILESASTNQTSMYLCASQPSYRKDEQYFGPGTRLTVT.

This clonotype was detected ten times or more. This chain uses TRBV11-2 with TRBJ2-5, with TRBD1 matching 7 bases. CDR3 length: 14 amino acids. Germline-derived CDR1 and CDR2 are SGHAT and FQNNGV. The ends lost 5 bases at V and 5 bases at J; junction bases unmatched: 8. The CDR3: CASSVSTGHETQYF. CDR3 nucleotides: TGTGCCAGCAGCGTATCGACAGGGCACGAGACCCAGTACTTC.

This clonotype came up many times. This rearrangement joins TRBV7-2 to TRBJ2-1, with a possible D match to TRBD2 (5 bases). This CDR3 comprises 15 residues. Germline lookup yields CDR1 SGHTA and CDR2 FQGNSA. The germline V and J ends were trimmed by 1 base and 4 bases, with 11 bases remaining between them. The CDR3 loop is CASSLDSGSYNEQFF. The CDR3 DNA is TGTGCCAGCAGCTTAGATTCGGGGAGTTACAATGAGCAGTTCTTC.

Comment on this clonotype: This clone may be a read error of a much larger clone one base away. V and J are TRBV12-3 or TRBV12-4 and TRBJ2-1; D is ambiguous. The CDR3 is 15 amino acids. With 5 bases removed from V and 4 bases from J, the gap between germline ends came to 15 bases. CDR3 nucleotides: TGTGCCAGCAGTACGTCAAGGAGTTTTTACAATGAGCAGTTCTTC. Its protein is CASSTSRSFYNEQFF.

This rearrangement joins TRBV9 to TRBJ2-1, with 7 bases fitting TRBD2. The V segment lost 4 bases and the J segment 9 bases; nucleotides outside the gene matches: 16. The germline CDR1 and CDR2 sequences are SGDLS and YYNGEE. This CDR3 has 16 residues. CDR3 loop: CASSFLGAGAAGEQFF. CDR3 coding DNA: TGTGCCAGCAGCTTCTTAGGGGCGGGAGCCGCGGGTGAGCAGTTCTTC.

In its sample, this clonotype was seen many times. V is TRBV6-2 or TRBV6-3 and J is TRBJ2-7; the D gene is possibly TRBD1 (6 bases). The length of the CDR3 is 15 residues. V was cut by 6 bases and J by 5 bases, with 20 bases left in between. Germline CDR1 and CDR2: MNHEY and SVGEGT. CDR3 residues: CASRPRTAPLHEQYF. In DNA, the CDR3 is TGTGCCAGCAGACCTAGGACAGCCCCCCTCCACGAGCAGTACTTC.

This clonotype was seen a handful of times. The chain employs TRBV12-3 or TRBV12-4 and TRBJ1-4; 7 bases align to TRBD1. The CDR3 is 13 residues long. V shed 3 bases, J shed 7 bases, and the junction held 2 bases outside the gene matches. CDR3 bases: TGTGCCAGCAGTTTGACAGGGCGTGAAAAACTGTTTTTT. Residues: CASSLTGREKLFF.

There are many counts of this clonotype. The chain recombines TRBV10-2 with TRBJ2-1; 8 bases are shared with TRBD2. Germline CDR1 is WSHSY and CDR2 is SAAADI. This CDR3 is 15 amino acids long. The V gene end was trimmed by 4 bases and the J gene end by 7 bases; junction bases not matched to a gene: 9. The CDR3 DNA is TGCGCCAGCAGTGGAAGCGGGAGTGTCTGGAATGAGCAGTTCTTC. This translates into CASSGSGSVWNEQFF.

The chain is built from TRBV2 and TRBJ1-4; D is unclear. This CDR3 region has 15 residues. Germline V gives CDR1 SNHLY, CDR2 FYNNEI. V was pared by 8 bases and J by 0 bases, with 13 bases between. The CDR3 DNA reads TGTGCCAGCGGCCCCCGCGGGGCAACTAATGAAAAACTGTTTTTT. It yields the protein CASGPRGATNEKLFF.

In this sample, this clonotype turned up many times. J is TRBJ1-6 and V is TRBV3-1; unclear D gene. Germline V lookup: CDR1 LGHDT, CDR2 YNNKEL (reference sequence). Trimming stripped 1 base from V and 11 bases from J, with 12 bases between. The CDR3 covers 14 residues. CDR3 DNA sequence: TGTGCCAGCAGCCAAGCTGAGACATGGCCACCCCTCCACTTT. Its translation: CASSQAETWPPLHF.

The chain links TRBV7-9 to TRBJ1-1, with unresolved D. Germline V CDR1 and CDR2: SEHNR, FQNEAQ (reference sequence). This CDR3 has 17 amino acids. V dropped 3 bases and J dropped 0 bases, with 17 bases sitting between them. CDR3 residues: CASSFKVSGIMNTEAFF. The CDR3 region has the DNA TGTGCCAGCAGCTTTAAGGTTTCGGGAATCATGAACACTGAAGCTTTCTTT.

This clonotype was counted only a few times. CDR3 in amino acids: CASSLRVNIQYF. The CDR3, as DNA: TGTGCCAGCAGTTTGCGGGTTAACATTCAGTACTTC. V and J are TRBV28 and TRBJ2-4; possible D gene TRBD2, 5 bases. Germline lookup yields CDR1 MDHEN and CDR2 SYDVKM. The CDR3 is 12 residues long. V was shortened by 3 bases and J by 7 bases, with 7 bases between the two germline ends.

This clonotype was found many times. The chain carries TRBV27 and TRBJ2-1; tentatively, D is TRBD2 (6 bases). The CDR3 sequence is 14 residues long. Trimming pared 3 bases from V and 8 bases from J, leaving 14 bases between. Per the germline V gene, CDR1 is MNHEY and CDR2 is SMNVEV (reference sequence). For the CDR3, the DNA is TGTGCCAGCAGTTTTAGGAGGGAGCAATATGAGCAGTTCTTC. Translated, it gives CASSFRREQYEQFF.

The chain couples TRBV27 to TRBJ1-2; D uncertain. The germline V and J ends were trimmed by 3 bases and 6 bases, with 11 bases remaining between them. This CDR3 is 13 amino acids long. CDR1 is MNHEY and CDR2 is SMNVEV in the germline V gene (reference sequence). The CDR3 DNA reads TGTGCCAGCAGTTTGTTCCCGGGTAATGGCTACACCTTC. Translating gives CASSLFPGNGYTF.

V is TRBV7-2 and J is TRBJ2-7; 7 bases are a match to TRBD2. The CDR3 contains 16 residues. CDR1 is SGHTA and CDR2 is FQGNSA in the germline V gene. V lost 1 base to trimming and J lost 0 bases; unmatched junction nucleotides: 6. CDR3 residues: CASSLDTGGLSYEQYF. The CDR3 nucleotides read TGTGCCAGCAGCTTAGATACGGGGGGACTCTCCTACGAGCAGTACTTC. Based on the CDR3 plus reference TRBV7-2 and TRBJ2-7, the full variable domain is GAGVSQSPSNKVTEKGKDVELRCDPISGHTALYWYRQSLGQGLEFLIYFQGNSAPDKSGLPSDRFSAERTGGSVSTLTIQRTQQEDSAVYLCASSLDTGGLSYEQYFGPGTRLTVT.

The table lists this clonotype with many counts. The CDR3 nucleotides are TGTGCCAGCAGTTTATCGCTAGCGGGAGACTCTTCAGATACGCAGTATTTT. This sequence encodes CASSLSLAGDSSDTQYF. The V and J genes are TRBV28 and TRBJ2-3; 10 nucleotides line up with TRBD2. Germline V gives CDR1 MDHEN, CDR2 SYDVKM. V trimming: 1 base; J trimming: 4 bases; junction bases outside the gene matches: 8. This CDR3 region has 17 residues.

This clonotype was counted many times. The rearrangement uses TRBV6-1 and TRBJ2-5; D might be TRBD1 or TRBD2, each matching 5 bases. Germline V lookup: CDR1 MNHNS, CDR2 SASEGT. CDR3 length: 13 residues. V was cut by 9 bases and J by 4 bases, with 15 bases left in between. The CDR3 protein is CASAGTHLETQYF. CDR3 sequence (DNA): TGTGCCAGTGCCGGGACCCACCTAGAGACCCAGTACTTC.

This clonotype was seen a handful of times. The chain uses TRBV7-2 and TRBJ1-2, with a weak D call TRBD1 (5 bases). Trimming stripped 1 base from V and 7 bases from J, with 13 bases between. Germline V CDR1 and CDR2: SGHTA, FQGNSA. This CDR3 is 14 amino acids long. CDR3 residues: CASSLGGQGTGYTF. The CDR3, as DNA: TGTGCCAGCAGCTTAGGGGGCCAGGGTACTGGCTACACCTTC.

This clonotype turned up a few times. The chain joins TRBV24-1 to TRBJ1-5; a weak D match, TRBD1 (6 bases). Germline V lookup: CDR1 KGHDR, CDR2 SFDVKD. The CDR3 has 19 amino acids. The V end was cut by 5 bases, the J end by 2 bases, with 24 bases between. The CDR3 DNA is TGTGCCACCAGTGCTTCCCGAGTTGGGGGCGAGGCCGGCAATCAGCCCCAGCATTTT. The encoded protein is CATSASRVGGEAGNQPQHF.

The genes are TRBV6-5 and TRBJ2-6; D tentatively reads TRBD1 or TRBD2 (5 bases each). Trimming pared 2 bases from V and 7 bases from J, leaving 15 bases between. There are 16 residues in the CDR3. The germline V gene encodes CDR1 MNHEY and CDR2 SVGAGI. CDR3 coding DNA: TGTGCCAGCAGTTACACGGGGCCGGCCTCCGCCAACGTCCTGACTTTC. It specifies CASSYTGPASANVLTF.

This clonotype was counted ten times or more. The rearrangement uses TRBV29-1 and TRBJ2-3; 8 bases are shared with TRBD2. Germline V gene sequence: CDR1 SQVTM, CDR2 ANQGSEA. The CDR3 is made up of 15 amino acids. The V and J ends lost 3 bases and 2 bases, in that order; junction bases with no gene match: 7. The CDR3 DNA follows: TGCAGCGTTGATCTGGCGGGAGGAGTCACAGATACGCAGTATTTT. Protein: CSVDLAGGVTDTQYF.

This clonotype was counted at least ten times. V usage is TRBV10-1 and J usage is TRBJ1-1; TRBD1 aligns across 7 bases. V was pared by 4 bases and J by 1 base, with 6 bases of the junction left unmatched. Per germline, CDR1 WNHNN and CDR2 SYGVQD (reference sequence). The CDR3 is made up of 15 amino acids. The CDR3 loop is CASSADRVRNTEAFF. CDR3 coding DNA: TGCGCCAGCAGTGCTGACAGGGTCCGGAACACTGAAGCTTTCTTT.

This clonotype was picked up many times. The rearrangement joins TRBV30 to TRBJ2-6, with D possibly matching TRBD1 (6 bases). This CDR3 region has 13 residues. Trimming took 4 bases from V and 2 from J, leaving 6 bases between them. In germline, CDR1 is GTSNPN, CDR2 SVGIG (reference sequence). CDR3 residues: CAWKGAGANVLTF. The DNA of the CDR3 is TGTGCCTGGAAGGGGGCTGGGGCCAACGTCCTGACTTTC. The full variable domain, with the rest looked up from reference TRBV30 and TRBJ2-6, is SQTIHQWPATLVQPVGSPLSLECTVEGTSNPNLYWYRQAAGRGLQLLFYSVGIGQISSEVPQNLSASRPQDRQFILSSKKLLLSDSGFYLCAWKGAGANVLTFGAGSRLTVL.

The gene calls are TRBV9 and TRBJ2-5, with 11 bases fitting TRBD2. The J segment lost 2 bases and the V segment lost 2 bases, leaving 11 bases of the junction unmatched. The germline V gene has CDR1 SGDLS and CDR2 YYNGEE. This CDR3 comprises 18 residues. The DNA for the CDR3 is TGTGCCAGCAGCGTCGTCTTCGGGGGGACTAGCGGTCAAGAGACCCAGTACTTC. It encodes CASSVVFGGTSGQETQYF.